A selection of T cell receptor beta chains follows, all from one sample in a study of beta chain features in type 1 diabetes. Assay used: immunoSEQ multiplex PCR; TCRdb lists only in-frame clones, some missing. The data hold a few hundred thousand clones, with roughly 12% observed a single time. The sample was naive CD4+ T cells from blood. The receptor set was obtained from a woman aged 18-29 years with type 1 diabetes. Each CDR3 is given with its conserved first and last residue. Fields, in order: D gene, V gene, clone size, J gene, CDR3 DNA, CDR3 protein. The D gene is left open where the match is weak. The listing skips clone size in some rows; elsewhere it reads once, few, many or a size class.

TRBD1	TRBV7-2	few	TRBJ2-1	TGTGCCAGCAGCTTAGTGGGACAGGGCGACAATGAGCAGTTCTTC	CASSLVGQGDNEQFF
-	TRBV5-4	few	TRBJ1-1	TGTGCCAGCAGCCGACAGGACTCTGAAGCTTTCTTT	CASSRQDSEAFF
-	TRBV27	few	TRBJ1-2	TGTGCCAGCAGATTAGCAGGAAACTATGGCTACACCTTC	CASRLAGNYGYTF
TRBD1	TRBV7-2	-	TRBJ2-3	TGTGCCAGCAGCACCGGGACAGGGCTAAGAGATACGCAGTATTTT	CASSTGTGLRDTQYF
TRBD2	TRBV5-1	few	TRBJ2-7	TGCGCCAGCAGCTTGAGCGCTAGCGGGAGCTACGAGCAGTACTTC	CASSLSASGSYEQYF
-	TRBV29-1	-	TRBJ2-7	TGCAGCATCCCGGGACTTTACTCCTACGAGCAGTACTTC	CSIPGLYSYEQYF
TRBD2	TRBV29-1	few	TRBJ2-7	TGCAGCGTTGAAGAGCTAGCGGGGTACGAGCAGTACTTC	CSVEELAGYEQYF
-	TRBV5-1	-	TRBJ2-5	TGCGCCAGCAGCTTGGGTCAGGGGACGCAGACCCAGTACTTC	CASSLGQGTQTQYF
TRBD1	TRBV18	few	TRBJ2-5	TGTGCCAGCTCACCCGGGACAGGGATGGAGACCCAGTACTTC	CASSPGTGMETQYF
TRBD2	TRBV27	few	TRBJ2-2	TGTGCCAGCAGTTTACTTGGACTAGCTTCGAACACCGGGGAGCTGTTTTTT	CASSLLGLASNTGELFF
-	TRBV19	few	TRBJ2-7	TGTGCCAGTAGTCCCGGCGGGGAGCAGTACTTC	CASSPGGEQYF
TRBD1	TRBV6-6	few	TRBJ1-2	TGTGCCAGCACCGAAGGGACAGTATATGGCTACACCTTC	CASTEGTVYGYTF
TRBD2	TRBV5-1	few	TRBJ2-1	TGCGCCAGCAGCTCGGGGGGGAGTTCCTACAATGAGCAGTTCTTC	CASSSGGSSYNEQFF
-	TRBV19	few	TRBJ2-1	TGTGCCAGTAGTATAGCCGGCAGGTACAATGAGCAGTTCTTC	CASSIAGRYNEQFF
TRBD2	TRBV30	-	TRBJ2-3	TGTGCCTGGAGTAGGGCTAGCGGGAGTTGGGATACGCAGTATTTT	CAWSRASGSWDTQYF
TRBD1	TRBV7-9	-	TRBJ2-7	TGTGCCAGCAGCTTGGGACAGGGGGTCCGGGAGCAGTACTTC	CASSLGQGVREQYF
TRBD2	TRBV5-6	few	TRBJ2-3	TGTGCCAGCAGCTTGACGCGGGGGGGCCCAGATACGCAGTATTTT	CASSLTRGGPDTQYF
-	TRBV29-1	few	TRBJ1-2	TGCAGCGTTGGAGGGAGGGGGGGCTACACCTTC	CSVGGRGGYTF
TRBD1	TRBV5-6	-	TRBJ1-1	TGTGCCAGCAGCCATATCCGGGACAGTTATATGAACACTGAAGCTTTCTTT	CASSHIRDSYMNTEAFF
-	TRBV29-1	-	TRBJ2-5	TGCAGCGTCCGCCGGGAGACCCAGTACTTC	CSVRRETQYF
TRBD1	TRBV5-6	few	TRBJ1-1	TGTGCCAGCAGCCGATGGGACAGGAACACTGAAGCTTTCTTT	CASSRWDRNTEAFF
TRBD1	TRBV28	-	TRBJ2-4	TGTGCCAGCAGTTTAACGGGGACAGGGCAGGGGAACATTCAGTACTTC	CASSLTGTGQGNIQYF
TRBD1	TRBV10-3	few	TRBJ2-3	TGTGCCATCCGGACAGGGACAGATACGCAGTATTTT	CAIRTGTDTQYF
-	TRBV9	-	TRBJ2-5	TGTGCCAGCAGCCTAGGGCCCCAAGAGACCCAGTACTTC	CASSLGPQETQYF
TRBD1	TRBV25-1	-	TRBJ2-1	TGTGCCAGCAGTGACCTGGGACAGGGAGGAAAGGAGCAGTTCTTC	CASSDLGQGGKEQFF
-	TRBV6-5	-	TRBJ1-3	TGTGCCAGCAGTTACTCGACGGGGTGGTCTGGAAACACCATATATTTT	CASSYSTGWSGNTIYF
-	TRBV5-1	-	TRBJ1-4	TGCGCCAGCAGCGTGGGGGGCAGGACAACTAATGAAAAACTGTTTTTT	CASSVGGRTTNEKLFF
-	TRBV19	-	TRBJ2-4	TGTGCCAGTAGGACCGCGGGACTTAAGTACTTC	CASRTAGLKYF
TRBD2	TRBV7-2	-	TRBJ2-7	TGTGCCAGCAGCTTCGGGGGAGGGATATACGAGCAGTACTTC	CASSFGGGIYEQYF
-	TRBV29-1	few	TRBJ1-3	TGCAGCGTTGAAACCGCGGAACCGAGCTCTGGAAACACCATATATTTT	CSVETAEPSSGNTIYF
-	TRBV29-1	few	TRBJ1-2	TGCAGCGCTCAGGGAAACTATGGCTACACCTTC	CSAQGNYGYTF
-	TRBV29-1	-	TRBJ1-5	TGCAGCGTAGTCCTAGGCAATCAGCCCCAGCATTTT	CSVVLGNQPQHF